The entry below describes one TCR beta chain. This sample stems from a study of blood T cell repertoires in COVID-19. Study information: Specimens from acute and convalescent COVID-19 originated in the United States, Italy and Spain.

V shed 0 bases, J shed 2 bases, and the junction held 9 bases outside the gene matches. Germline lookup yields CDR1 WSHSY and CDR2 SAAADI. The CDR3 totals 19 residues. Clones were sequenced by immunoSEQ multiplex PCR, and TCRdb holds only the in-frame ones, with some missing. The sample contains around 190,000 clones, about 80% of which appear only once. The V gene is TRBV10-2, the J gene TRBJ2-7; 14 bases fit TRBD2. Material for sequencing was peripheral blood. This receptor was taken from a human donor in a cohort sampled during active COVID-19. This chain's CDR3 is CASSESGGLAGAKPYEQYF. The CDR3 DNA reads TGCGCCAGCAGTGAGTCGGGGGGACTAGCGGGAGCAAAACCCTACGAGCAGTACTTC.